The rows below give T cell receptor beta chains drawn from one sample of a study of blood T cell repertoires in COVID-19. Data came from immunoSEQ multiplex PCR; TCRdb stores just in-frame clones and leaves some out. The repertoire includes 150,000 or so clones, approximately 92% of them detected once, and roughly 4.5% sits in the top ten. Sample: peripheral blood. These receptor sequences come from a woman in her 50s with acute or convalescent COVID-19. CDR3s leave out the opening cysteine and the closing phenylalanine or tryptophan.

V: TRBV19; CDR3: ASRGPPRGDTQY
V: TRBV24-1; CDR3: ATSDSRSNSGEKLF
V: TRBV7-9; CDR3: ASSLRLAVIQETQY
V: TRBV12-3/TRBV12-4; CDR3: ASSLGTGNVHT
V: TRBV4-1; CDR3: ASSRTEGASYNEQF
V: TRBV12-5; CDR3: ASALQNTEAF
V: TRBV4-2; CDR3: ASSQREGGYT
V: TRBV30; CDR3: AWTVGGAGELF
V: TRBV2; CDR3: ASSVLNAGPQH
V: TRBV30; CDR3: AWSVPGGRDTGELF
V: TRBV25-1; CDR3: ASSDGRLYT
V: TRBV4-1; CDR3: ASSQERRANTEAF
V: TRBV7-2; CDR3: ASSRRVGGNEKLF
V: TRBV27; CDR3: ASSLSEGSGKAF
V: TRBV7-2; CDR3: ASAIQGARSTDTQY
V: TRBV3-1/TRBV3-2; CDR3: ASSQTLSRGYPYNEQF
V: TRBV29-1; CDR3: SVEGAGEAYEQY
V: TRBV19; CDR3: ASSIGGYSYNEQF
V: TRBV2; CDR3: ASSEGSGVSYEQY
V: TRBV7-9; CDR3: ASSFHREHSPLH
V: TRBV24-1; CDR3: ATSDLRAGANEQF
V: TRBV15; CDR3: ATSRSQGGYGYT
V: TRBV4-1; CDR3: ASSQADSGGADNEQF
V: TRBV6-5; CDR3: ASSRTGNTEAF
V: TRBV6-6; CDR3: ASSYSPRGNEQF
V: TRBV6-5; CDR3: ASSPGVGDYGYT
V: TRBV10-3; CDR3: AIRSQENSPLH
V: TRBV10-1; CDR3: ASSEAGLAGIYNEQF
V: TRBV2; CDR3: ASSEKGFGTGELF
V: TRBV3-1/TRBV3-2; CDR3: ASSQAVNTEAF
V: TRBV7-8; CDR3: ASSAGLADEQF
V: TRBV28; CDR3: ASREAGGPHNEQF
V: TRBV6-5; CDR3: ASSYSNREAF
V: TRBV5-8; CDR3: ASSLGAARPNTEAF
V: TRBV28; CDR3: ASSPTGSIEQF
V: TRBV5-1; CDR3: ATRDTFTDTQY
V: TRBV11-2; CDR3: ASSTSPGQGIGELF